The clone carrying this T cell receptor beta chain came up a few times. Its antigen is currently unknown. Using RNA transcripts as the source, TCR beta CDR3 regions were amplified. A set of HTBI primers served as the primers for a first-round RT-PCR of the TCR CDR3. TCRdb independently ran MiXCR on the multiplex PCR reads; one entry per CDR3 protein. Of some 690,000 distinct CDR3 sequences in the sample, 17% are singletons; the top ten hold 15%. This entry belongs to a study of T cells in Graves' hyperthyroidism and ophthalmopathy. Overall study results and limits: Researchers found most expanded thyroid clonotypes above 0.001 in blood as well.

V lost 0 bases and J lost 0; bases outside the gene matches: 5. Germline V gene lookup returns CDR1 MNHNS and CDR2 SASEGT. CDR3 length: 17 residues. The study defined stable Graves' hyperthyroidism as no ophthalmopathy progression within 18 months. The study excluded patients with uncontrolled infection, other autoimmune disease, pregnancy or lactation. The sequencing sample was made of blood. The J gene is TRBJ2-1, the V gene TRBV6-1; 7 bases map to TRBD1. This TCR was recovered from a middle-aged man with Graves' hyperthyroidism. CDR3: CASSEAPTGLSYNEQFF. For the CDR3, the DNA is TGTGCCAGCAGTGAAGCGCCGACAGGGCTCTCCTACAATGAGCAGTTCTTC.